This TCR beta chain was obtained from a study of blood T cells in healthy people across ages. The CDR3 covers 13 residues. The germline CDR1 and CDR2 sequences are SGHNT and YYREEE (reference sequence). V was shortened by 3 bases and J by 6 bases, with 13 bases between the two germline ends. There are a few counts of this clonotype. Combining a sample-barcoded 5' primer with a J-beta primer mix, a second PCR ran for about 7 to 12 cycles. From the 5' RACE reads, TCRdb called clonotypes with MiXCR, one entry per CDR3 protein. The repertoire consists of about 760,000 distinct CDR3 sequences, with more than 20% occurring once and the leading ten covering just under 9.5%. The same sample was also used in a study of T cells of mothers and their children.

The TCR was taken from a boy younger than 18 in good health. Sample: blood. The genes are TRBV5-4 and TRBJ2-7, with D possibly matching TRBD2 (5 bases). The CDR3 DNA is TGTGCCAGCAGCTGGACTCCCCACGCCGAGCAGTACTTC. Amino acid sequence: CASSWTPHAEQYF.